Listed below are T cell receptor beta chains from one sample, sequenced in a study of human T cells and chemical hapten exposure. TCRdb recomputed calls from the RACE reads with MiXCR, one row per CDR3 protein. The repertoire holds 40,000 to 50,000 distinct CDR3 sequences, with 3% to 4.5% as singletons. Sequences were derived from whole blood, sampled in connection with sensitization to the hapten diphenylcyclopropenone (DPC). These receptors originate from a man aged 50-59 years with alopecia areata. Some clones in this sample may be carry-over from other donors' samples. Both conserved end residues are part of each CDR3. D genes are given only for firm matches. Expanded clones are given a class, and other clones once, few, many or no size at all.

>TRBD1|many|TRBV19|TRBJ1-2|15
CASNPTGTANYGYTF
TGTGCCAGTAACCCGACAGGGACAGCTAACTATGGCTACACCTTC
>NA|many|TRBV6-2/TRBV6-3|TRBJ2-7|17
CASSYSIAKGPSYEQYF
TGTGCCAGCAGTTACTCGATCGCCAAGGGGCCCTCCTACGAGCAGTACTTC
>NA|many|TRBV19|TRBJ2-6|18
CASSALGRYYSGANVLTF
TGTGCCAGTAGTGCTTTAGGCAGATACTACTCTGGGGCCAACGTCCTGACTTTC
>NA|few|TRBV5-1|TRBJ2-3|17
CASSSLPSGAGTDTQYF
TGCGCCAGCAGCTCCCTACCTTCGGGGGCCGGCACAGATACGCAGTATTTT
>TRBD2|few|TRBV6-5|TRBJ2-7|15
CASSKDSGRIREQYF
TGTGCCAGCAGTAAAGATAGCGGGAGAATACGGGAGCAGTACTTC
>TRBD1|many|TRBV5-1|TRBJ1-1|14
CASSFRQGNTEAFF
TGCGCCAGCAGCTTCCGACAGGGGAACACTGAAGCTTTCTTT
>NA|many|TRBV18|TRBJ2-3|16
CASSPPRQSSTDTQYF
TGTGCCAGCTCACCGCCACGACAGTCTAGCACAGATACGCAGTATTTT
>TRBD2|many|TRBV7-6|TRBJ2-5|16
CASSPRLAGDQETQYF
TGTGCCAGCAGCCCCCGACTAGCGGGGGATCAAGAGACCCAGTACTTC
>NA|many|TRBV20-1|TRBJ2-7|13
CSARSWGSYEQYF
TGCAGTGCTAGAAGTTGGGGATCCTACGAGCAGTACTTC
>NA|NA|TRBV4-1|TRBJ1-1|15
CASSQVGGLGTEAFF
TGCGCCAGCAGCCAAGTCGGTGGTCTAGGCACTGAAGCTTTCTTT
>NA|many|TRBV6-1|TRBJ1-2|11
CASRYSDGYTF
TGTGCCAGCAGGTACAGTGATGGCTACACCTTC
>NA|NA|TRBV5-5|TRBJ2-3|15
CASSLGQGDEDTQYF
TGTGCCAGCAGCTTGGGCCAAGGCGACGAAGATACGCAGTATTTT
>NA|NA|TRBV20-1|TRBJ1-5|12
CSAEGYDQSQHF
TGCAGTGCTGAGGGGTATGATCAGTCCCAGCATTTT
>TRBD2|many|TRBV3-1|TRBJ2-5|17
CASSQWSGSGNQETQYF
TGTGCCAGCAGCCAATGGTCCGGGAGCGGGAATCAAGAGACCCAGTACTTC
>NA|many|TRBV7-9|TRBJ1-5|15
CASSLGTIPNQPQHF
TGTGCCAGCAGCTTGGGGACAATCCCTAATCAGCCCCAGCATTTT
>TRBD2|many|TRBV15|TRBJ2-1|17
CATTKGLAGFSYNEQFF
TGTGCCACCACCAAGGGACTAGCGGGCTTCTCCTACAATGAGCAGTTCTTC
>TRBD1|many|TRBV15|TRBJ2-2|14
CATSSDRGSGELFF
TGTGCCACCAGCTCAGACAGGGGCTCCGGGGAGCTGTTTTTT
>NA|many|TRBV6-2/TRBV6-3|TRBJ2-1|15
CASRTTGRGNNEQFF
TGTGCCAGCAGAACTACAGGGAGAGGCAACAATGAGCAGTTCTTC
>NA|many|TRBV4-3|TRBJ2-7|14
CASSQTGLSNEQYF
TGCGCCAGCAGCCAGACAGGTTTGAGCAACGAGCAGTACTTC
>NA|many|TRBV27|TRBJ1-6|15
CASSLWGQNNSPLHF
TGTGCCAGCAGTTTATGGGGCCAGAATAATTCACCCCTCCACTTT
>NA|many|TRBV12-3/TRBV12-4|TRBJ2-5|12
CATRTAGETQYF
TGTGCCACCCGGACGGCAGGAGAGACCCAGTACTTC
>TRBD1|many|TRBV30|TRBJ1-5|16
CAWGPSSTGGGQPQHF
TGTGCCTGGGGGCCCTCATCTACAGGGGGCGGACAGCCCCAGCATTTT
>NA|many|TRBV28|TRBJ1-2|16
CASSLGGADSNYGYTF
TGTGCCAGCAGTTTAGGTGGGGCAGACTCTAACTATGGCTACACCTTC
>TRBD1|few|TRBV11-2|TRBJ1-4|14
CASSLNRGHEKLFF
TGTGCCAGCAGCCTAAACAGGGGTCACGAAAAACTGTTTTTT
>NA|many|TRBV28|TRBJ1-4|14
CASSLSQGQVLLFF
TGTGCCAGCAGTTTAAGCCAGGGGCAAGTGTTACTGTTTTTT